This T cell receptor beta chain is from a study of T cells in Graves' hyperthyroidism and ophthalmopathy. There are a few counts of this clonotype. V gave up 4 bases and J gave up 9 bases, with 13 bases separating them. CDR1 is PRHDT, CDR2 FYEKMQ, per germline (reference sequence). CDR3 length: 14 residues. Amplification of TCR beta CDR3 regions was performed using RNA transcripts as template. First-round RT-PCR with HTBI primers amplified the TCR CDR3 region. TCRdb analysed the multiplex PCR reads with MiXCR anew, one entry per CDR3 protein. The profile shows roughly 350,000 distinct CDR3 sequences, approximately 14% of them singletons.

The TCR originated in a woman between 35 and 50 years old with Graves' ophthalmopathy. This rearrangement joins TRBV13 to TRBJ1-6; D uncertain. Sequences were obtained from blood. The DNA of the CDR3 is TGTGCCAGCAGCTCGGGCCCCCGGATTTCACCCCTCCACTTT. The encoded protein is CASSSGPRISPLHF.